The T cell receptor beta chain under discussion was sequenced for a study of blood T cell repertoires in COVID-19. The V end was cut by 2 bases, the J end by 3 bases, with 13 bases between. CDR3 length equals 15 residues. Germline loops: CDR1 SEHNR, CDR2 FQNEAQ (reference sequence). TCRdb's table, derived via immunoSEQ multiplex PCR, lists solely in-frame clones and lacks some. The sample lists nearly 200,000 clones, roughly 90% seen once, with around 8% in the top ten. For recovered donors of Cohort 3, there were two negative PCRs, clearance, or symptom resolution. V is TRBV7-9 and J is TRBJ1-1; D perhaps matches TRBD1 (6 bases). Sequencing input: PBMCs or T cells enriched from blood (not recorded which). This receptor was taken from a woman aged 18-29 years who had recovered from COVID-19. CDR3 nucleotides: TGTGCCAGCAGCTTAAACAGGGATGAGGACACTGAAGCTTTCTTT. Translating it yields CASSLNRDEDTEAFF.